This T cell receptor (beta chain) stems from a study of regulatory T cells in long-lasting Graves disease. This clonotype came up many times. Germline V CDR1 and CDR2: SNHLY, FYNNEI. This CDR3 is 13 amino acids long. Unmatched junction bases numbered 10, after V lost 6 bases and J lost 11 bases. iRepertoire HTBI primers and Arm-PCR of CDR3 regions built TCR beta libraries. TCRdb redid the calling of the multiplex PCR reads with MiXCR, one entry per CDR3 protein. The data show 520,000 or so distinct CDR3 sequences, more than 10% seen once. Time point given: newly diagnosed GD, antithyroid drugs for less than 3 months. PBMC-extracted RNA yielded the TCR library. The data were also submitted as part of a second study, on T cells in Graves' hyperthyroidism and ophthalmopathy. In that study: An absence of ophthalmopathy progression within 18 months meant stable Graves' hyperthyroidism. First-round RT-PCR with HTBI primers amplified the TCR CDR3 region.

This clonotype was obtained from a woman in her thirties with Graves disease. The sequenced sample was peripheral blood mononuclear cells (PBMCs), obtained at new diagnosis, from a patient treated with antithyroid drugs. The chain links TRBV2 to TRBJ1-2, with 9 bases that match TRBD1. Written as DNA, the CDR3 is TGTGCCAGCAGCAACTCCGGGACAGGGACGTACACCTTC. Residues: CASSNSGTGTYTF.